These 29 T cell receptor beta chains came from one sample sequenced in a study of STAT3 mutations in large granular lymphocyte leukemia. Study-level findings and limits: At least one immunodominant TCR beta clonotype appeared in every T-cell large granular lymphocyte leukemia patient.

Sequenced by immunoSEQ multiplex PCR; TCRdb stores in-frame clones only, minus some. The sample holds 12,000 or so clones; about 85% are singletons and the top ten take about nine tenths. No antigen has been assigned to these receptors. Specimen: peripheral blood mononuclear cells. The source is a man older than 75 with T-cell large granular lymphocyte leukemia. Some clones in this sample may be carry-over from other donors' samples.

The J gene is TRBJ1-6, the V gene TRBV18; 8 bases fit TRBD1. The CDR3 runs 17 residues. Losses at the gene ends were 2 bases for V and 0 bases for J; bases not matched to a gene: 3. Germline lookup yields CDR1 KGHSH and CDR2 LQKENI. The CDR3 reads CASSPGDRSSYNSPLHF. In DNA, the CDR3 is TGTGCCAGCTCACCAGGGGACAGGAGCTCCTATAATTCACCCCTCCACTTT.

The chain employs TRBV11-3 and TRBJ1-2, with no clear D. Per germline, CDR1 SGHNT and CDR2 YENEEA. The CDR3 contains 13 residues. Between the trimmed V and J ends, which lost 3 bases and 8 bases, there was a span of 13 bases. The CDR3 DNA sequence: TGTGCCAGCAGCTTGGAGCCAGCCCTAGGCTACACCTTC. Residues: CASSLEPALGYTF. The complete variable domain, with remaining parts taken from reference TRBV11-3 and TRBJ1-2, reads EAGVVQSPRYKIIEKKQPVAFWCNPISGHNTLYWYLQNLGQGPELLIRYENEEAVDDSQLPKDRFSAERLKGVDSTLKIQPAELGDSAVYLCASSLEPALGYTFGSGTRLTVV.

This clone appeared a few times. This rearrangement joins TRBV20-1 to TRBJ2-1, with TRBD1 as a possible D gene (6 bases). CDR3 length: 11 residues. Germline V gene sequence: CDR1 DFQATT, CDR2 SNEGSKA (reference sequence). With 5 bases removed from V and 9 bases from J, the gap between germline ends came to 11 bases. The CDR3 here is CSAAGGTEQFF. The CDR3, as DNA: TGCAGTGCTGCTGGGGGCACTGAGCAGTTCTTC.

The rearrangement links TRBV6-5 to TRBJ2-3; the match to TRBD2 covers 8 bases. Germline CDR1 MNHEY, CDR2 SVGAGI. CDR3 length equals 14 residues. The V and J ends lost 2 bases and 4 bases, in that order; junction bases with no gene match: 2. The CDR3 spells CASSYIGGADTQYF. The CDR3 nucleotides read TGTGCCAGCAGTTACATCGGGGGGGCAGATACGCAGTATTTT.

This chain joins TRBV19 and TRBJ1-6; 10 nucleotides match TRBD1. Germline CDR1 LNHDA, CDR2 SQIVND (reference sequence). The V and J ends lost 10 bases and 7 bases, in that order; junction bases with no gene match: 1. The CDR3 totals 12 residues. For the CDR3, the DNA is TGTGCCACGGGACAGGGGAATTCACCCCTCCACTTT. This codes for CATGQGNSPLHF.

The V and J genes are TRBV11-1 and TRBJ2-2; 7 bases match TRBD1. CDR3 length: 15 amino acids. The ends lost 5 bases at V and 1 base at J; junction bases unmatched: 4. The germline gives CDR1 SGHAT, CDR2 FQDESV (reference sequence). The CDR3 region has the DNA TGTGCCAGCAGCGAGAGGGACAGGAACACCGGGGAGCTGTTTTTT. Translation gives CASSERDRNTGELFF. The entire variable domain, with the rest obtained from reference TRBV11-1 and TRBJ2-2, is as follows: EAEVAQSPRYKITEKSQAVAFWCDPISGHATLYWYRQILGQGPELLVQFQDESVVDDSQLPKDRFSAERLKGVDSTLKIQPAELGDSAMYLCASSERDRNTGELFFGEGSRLTVL.

The chain is built from TRBV7-2 and TRBJ2-5, with D perhaps TRBD2 (5 bases). Trimming stripped 2 bases from V and 4 bases from J, with 11 bases between. Germline V gives CDR1 SGHTA, CDR2 FQGNSA. The CDR3 is 14 amino acids. CDR3 in DNA: TGTGCCAGCAGCTTAAGGCGGGCGGGAGAGACCCAGTACTTC. This encodes CASSLRRAGETQYF.

The rearrangement uses TRBV7-9 and TRBJ1-4; TRBD1 aligns across 9 bases. V shed 8 bases and J 2 bases; nucleotides not matched to a gene: 12. The CDR3 covers 17 residues. From germline, CDR1 is SEHNR and CDR2 FQNEAQ (reference sequence). The CDR3 here is CASSPGQGLPTNEKLFF. Here the CDR3 DNA reads TGTGCCAGCTCGCCGGGACAGGGTCTTCCCACTAATGAAAAACTGTTTTTT.

This clone turned up a few times. The chain employs TRBV5-8 and TRBJ2-2; 10 nucleotides line up with TRBD2. Germline CDR1 reads SGHTS; CDR2 reads YDEGEE. V was pared by 4 bases and J by 6 bases, with 3 bases of the junction left unmatched. The CDR3 consists of 14 residues. The CDR3 nucleotides read TGTGCCAGCAGCGGTGGACTAGCGGCCGGGGAGCTGTTTTTT. Translated: CASSGGLAAGELFF.

The rearrangement uses TRBV15 and TRBJ2-3, with TRBD1 matching over 8 bases. Germline CDR1 is LNHNV and CDR2 is YYDKDF (reference sequence). Trimming at V came to 2 bases and at J to 4 bases, leaving 8 bases not matched to a gene. This CDR3 spans 16 amino acids. Written as DNA, the CDR3 is TGTGCCACCAGCAGATCCGGGACAGGCCCCCCAGATACGCAGTATTTT. This encodes CATSRSGTGPPDTQYF.

V is TRBV10-3 and J is TRBJ1-1; tentatively, D is TRBD1 (6 bases). The V and J ends lost 0 bases and 5 bases respectively, with 10 bases between them. The CDR3 loop spans 14 amino acids. CDR1 and CDR2 from the germline V gene are ENHRY and SYGVKD. CDR3 in amino acids: CAISESRGVTEAFF. CDR3 sequence (DNA): TGTGCCATCAGTGAGTCGAGGGGGGTTACTGAAGCTTTCTTT.

The gene calls are TRBV7-9 and TRBJ1-6; D may be TRBD1 (5 bases). V was trimmed by 4 bases and J by 7 bases, leaving 23 bases between them. Germline V gene sequence: CDR1 SEHNR, CDR2 FQNEAQ (reference sequence). The CDR3 totals 18 residues. The CDR3 region is CASSWHRDVGPGNSPLHF. In nucleotides, the CDR3 is TGTGCCAGCAGCTGGCACCGGGACGTGGGACCTGGGAATTCACCCCTCCACTTT.

Of note for this clone: Sequence at one end of the junction differs from germline and may be a read error. The chain is built from TRBV7-7 and TRBJ2-5; the D is unclear. The CDR3 contains 14 residues. Germline V gene data show CDR1 as SSHAT and CDR2 as FNYEAQ (reference sequence). CDR3 sequence: CASSLSRASETQYF. CDR3 nucleotides: TGTGCTAGCAGCTTATCCCGAGCTTCGGAGACCCAGTACTTC.

This clone was found a few times. The CDR3 protein is CATRHHRESTDTQYF. The CDR3 DNA follows: TGCGCCACCAGACACCACCGGGAGAGCACAGATACGCAGTATTTT. The gene calls are TRBV10-2 and TRBJ2-3; D is possibly TRBD2 (6 bases). The length of the CDR3 is 15 residues. Looked up from germline, CDR1 is WSHSY and CDR2 is SAAADI. The germline V and J ends were trimmed by 10 bases and 0 bases, with 17 bases remaining between them.

The chain carries TRBV19 and TRBJ1-2, with 8 positions matching TRBD1. Germline-derived CDR1 and CDR2 are LNHDA and SQIVND (reference sequence). The CDR3 sequence is 15 residues long. The ends lost 3 bases at V and 1 base at J; junction bases unmatched: 4. The DNA for the CDR3 is TGTGCCAGTAGTATCGGGGACAGGTATAACTATGGCTACACCTTC. Amino acids: CASSIGDRYNYGYTF.

The V and J genes are TRBV15 and TRBJ1-1; tentative D call: TRBD1 (6 bases). V was cut by 0 bases and J by 8 bases, with 13 bases left in between. CDR1 is LNHNV, CDR2 YYDKDF, per germline (reference sequence). CDR3 length: 14 amino acids. This CDR3 is CATSREVQGSEAFF. CDR3 coding DNA: TGTGCCACCAGCAGAGAAGTACAGGGTTCCGAAGCTTTCTTT.

This chain joins TRBV7-6 and TRBJ2-7; D not certain. This CDR3 region has 14 residues. CDR1 and CDR2 from the germline V gene are SGHVS and FNYEAQ. The V gene lost 3 bases and the J gene lost 4 bases, with 13 bases spanning the gap. The CDR3 loop reads CASSLPLTMYEQYF. The CDR3 nucleotides are TGTGCCAGCAGCTTGCCCCTGACGATGTACGAGCAGTACTTC.

The rearrangement joins TRBV5-4 to TRBJ1-5; 8 bases agree with TRBD1. V was pared by 4 bases and J by 4 bases, with 7 bases of the junction left unmatched. The CDR3 loop spans 15 amino acids. Germline CDR1 reads SGHNT; CDR2 reads YYREEE (reference sequence). The CDR3 region has the DNA TGTGCCAGCAGCCCCGGGACAGGCGATAATCAGCCCCAGCATTTT. Translating it yields CASSPGTGDNQPQHF.

The J gene is TRBJ2-3, the V gene TRBV7-2; tentatively, D is TRBD1 or TRBD2 (6 bases each). CDR3 length equals 17 residues. The ends were cut back, 8 bases at V and 2 bases at J, with 23 bases in the middle. Per the germline V gene, CDR1 is SGHTA and CDR2 is FQGNSA. This CDR3 reads CASLKRGWGALTDTQYF. The CDR3 bases are TGTGCCAGCCTTAAAAGGGGGTGGGGGGCCCTCACAGATACGCAGTATTTT. Full variable domain (outside the CDR3, taken from reference TRBV7-2 and TRBJ2-3): GAGVSQSPSNKVTEKGKDVELRCDPISGHTALYWYRQSLGQGLEFLIYFQGNSAPDKSGLPSDRFSAERTGGSVSTLTIQRTQQEDSAVYLCASLKRGWGALTDTQYFGPGTRLTVL.

V usage is TRBV7-9 and J usage is TRBJ2-7; D unresolved. Germline V gives CDR1 SEHNR, CDR2 FQNEAQ (reference sequence). Trimming cost V 5 bases and J 7 bases, with 12 bases left between them. The CDR3 extends over 12 amino acids. CDR3 protein: CASSPTAFEQYF. Written as DNA, the CDR3 is TGTGCCAGCAGCCCAACCGCGTTTGAGCAGTACTTC.

CDR3 nucleotides: TGCGCCAGCAGCTTGGGGGACAGGGGTAGGGCAGATACGCAGTATTTT. Translation: CASSLGDRGRADTQYF. The chain has TRBV5-1 and TRBJ2-3, with TRBD1 matching 10 bases. Trimming took 0 bases from V and 4 from J; bases not matched to a gene: 5. This CDR3 has 16 residues. Germline CDR1 and CDR2: SGHRS and YFSETQ.

The gene calls are TRBV4-2 and TRBJ1-1; D unresolved. The germline CDR1 and CDR2 sequences are LGHNA and YNFKEQ. This CDR3 region has 14 residues. V shed 4 bases and J shed 5 bases, with 14 bases lying between them. The CDR3 DNA follows: TGTGCCAGCAGCCCCGGGGAGGGTGGGACTGAAGCTTTCTTT. This encodes CASSPGEGGTEAFF.

The chain combines TRBV18 with TRBJ1-2, with a possible D match to TRBD1 (6 bases). Germline lookup yields CDR1 KGHSH and CDR2 LQKENI. The CDR3 has 15 residues. The V end lost 2 bases, the J end lost 4 bases, and 14 bases lay between the germline ends. CDR3 protein: CASSPGLGGSYGYTF. The CDR3 region has the DNA TGTGCCAGCTCACCAGGCCTGGGGGGCAGCTATGGCTACACCTTC.

The rearrangement joins TRBV6-5 to TRBJ1-6; no reliable D call. V lost 0 bases to trimming and J lost 5 bases, with 11 bases between them. The CDR3 is made up of 16 amino acids. The germline V gene encodes CDR1 MNHEY and CDR2 SVGAGI. CDR3 nucleotide sequence: TGTGCCAGCAGTTACTCGACGGCAGCAAATAATTCACCCCTCCACTTT. This encodes CASSYSTAANNSPLHF.

The chain has TRBV30 and TRBJ1-5; D is undetermined. CDR1 GTSNPN and CDR2 SVGIG come from the germline V gene (reference sequence). The CDR3 has 14 residues. V gave up 2 bases and J gave up 6 bases, with 14 bases separating them. Written as DNA, the CDR3 is TGTGCCTGGAGTTACAATCTAGGCGGTCAGCCCCAGCATTTT. Translation gives CAWSYNLGGQPQHF.

The chain joins TRBV11-2 to TRBJ2-3; D ambiguous. Germline V gives CDR1 SGHAT, CDR2 FQNNGV. Trimming shortened V by 0 bases and J by 2 bases, and 6 bases separated the two germline ends. The CDR3 is 14 amino acids. CDR3 residues: CASSLEVSTDTQYF. The CDR3 nucleotides read TGTGCCAGCAGCTTAGAAGTCTCCACAGATACGCAGTATTTT.

The chain carries TRBV13 and TRBJ1-4; TRBD1 might be the D (5 bases). From germline, CDR1 is PRHDT and CDR2 FYEKMQ (reference sequence). This CDR3 is 12 amino acids long. The V gene lost 5 bases and the J gene lost 6 bases, with 7 bases spanning the gap. CDR3: CASSRGYEKLFF. In DNA, the CDR3 is TGTGCCAGCAGCCGGGGGTATGAAAAACTGTTTTTT.

The rearrangement uses TRBV6-6 and TRBJ1-1, with unresolved D. The CDR3 is 13 amino acids. Germline CDR1 and CDR2: MNHNY and SVGAGI (reference sequence). Trimming took off 2 bases at V and 3 bases at J, with 7 bases between the two ends. The CDR3 region has the DNA TGTGCCAGCAGTTACGGTCGGGACACTGAAGCTTTCTTT. This codes for CASSYGRDTEAFF.

The V and J genes are TRBV13 and TRBJ2-1; TRBD2 agrees at 13 bases. Looked up from germline, CDR1 is PRHDT and CDR2 is FYEKMQ (reference sequence). V lost 4 bases to trimming and J lost 0 bases; unmatched junction nucleotides: 9. The CDR3 is made up of 19 amino acids. Here the CDR3 DNA reads TGTGCCAGCAGCTCTCTGACTAGCGGGGGGCAGAGCTCCTACAATGAGCAGTTCTTC. Amino acids: CASSSLTSGGQSSYNEQFF.